Presented here are 12 T cell receptor beta chains from one specimen sequenced in a study of T cells after yellow fever vaccination. Each CDR3 protein gets one entry after TCRdb re-called the 5' RACE reads with MiXCR. The repertoire has some 96,000 distinct CDR3 sequences, roughly 9% of them found once; the top ten carry 16%. The specimen was CD8+ T cells not binding an NS4B(214-222) dextramer, sorted from PBMCs, collected approximately 15 days after the first yellow fever vaccination. Receptors originate from a man aged 18 to 29 who received the YFV17D yellow fever vaccine.

The genes are TRBV4-3 and TRBJ2-7; unclear D gene. The CDR3 is 14 amino acids. Deletions cut 1 base from V and 2 bases from J, with 9 bases between. In germline, CDR1 is LGHNA, CDR2 YSLEER. CDR3 residues: CASSQGRGTYEQYF. In nucleotides, the CDR3 is TGCGCCAGCAGCCAAGGGAGAGGAACCTACGAGCAGTACTTC.

The genes are TRBV4-1 and TRBJ1-4, with TRBD1 as a possible D gene (6 bases). The CDR3 is 14 amino acids. V lost 1 base to trimming and J lost 8 bases, with 11 bases between them. CDR1 is MGHRA, CDR2 YSYEKL, per germline. CDR3 protein: CASSQGAGVEKLFF. Written as DNA, the CDR3 is TGCGCCAGCAGCCAAGGGGCAGGGGTAGAAAAACTGTTTTTT.

This clonotype is medium-sized by share. The chain has TRBV6-4 and TRBJ2-3; the match to TRBD1 covers 7 bases. The CDR3 consists of 14 residues. Looked up from germline, CDR1 is MRHNA and CDR2 is SNTAGT. J gave up 3 bases and V 6 bases, and 6 bases lay outside the gene matches. CDR3 DNA: TGTGCCAGCAGCCCTGGACAGGCAACAGATACGCAGTATTTT. Translating gives CASSPGQATDTQYF.

The chain employs TRBV27 and TRBJ2-3; no clear D. CDR1 and CDR2 from the germline V gene are MNHEY and SMNVEV (reference sequence). The CDR3 has 12 amino acids. V gave up 3 bases and J gave up 9 bases, with 10 bases separating them. The CDR3 region has the DNA TGTGCCAGCAGTTTCTCTCTGGGGACGCAGTATTTT. Translating gives CASSFSLGTQYF.

CDR3 DNA: TGTGCCAGCAGCTTAGGCCTAATGGGGGAGCAGTACTTC. Its protein product is CASSLGLMGEQYF. The V gene is TRBV13, the J gene TRBJ2-7; unclear D gene. V was shortened by 0 bases and J by 7 bases, with 10 bases between the two germline ends. The CDR3 has 13 amino acids. Germline CDR1 reads PRHDT; CDR2 reads FYEKMQ (reference sequence).

This clonotype was observed at least ten times. This chain uses TRBV12-3 or TRBV12-4 with TRBJ2-5; possible D gene TRBD1, 5 bases. V was cut by 1 base and J by 4 bases, with 10 bases left in between. The CDR3 loop spans 14 amino acids. CDR3 DNA: TGTGCCAGCAGTTTAGGGTGGGGCAGAGAGACCCAGTACTTC. Translating it yields CASSLGWGRETQYF.

The chain recombines TRBV11-2 with TRBJ2-3, with a tentative D call TRBD2 (5 bases). This CDR3 region has 15 residues. The germline CDR1 and CDR2 sequences are SGHAT and FQNNGV. The V end was cut by 1 base, the J end by 8 bases, with 16 bases between. Here the CDR3 DNA reads TGTGCCAGCAGCTTAGTGTTTAGGTGGAGGCGTACGCAGTATTTT. It encodes CASSLVFRWRRTQYF.

The V gene is TRBV27, the J gene TRBJ2-7; the D is unclear. Germline V gene data show CDR1 as MNHEY and CDR2 as SMNVEV (reference sequence). This CDR3 has 19 amino acids. V was cut by 3 bases and J by 6 bases, with 30 bases left in between. Here the CDR3 DNA reads TGTGCCAGCAGTTTTGGTGCCGGAGCCGCGCGAGTAAATCCGTCCGAGCAGTACTTC. It codes for CASSFGAGAARVNPSEQYF.

This chain links TRBV7-2 with TRBJ1-3; 8 bases agree with TRBD1. The CDR3 runs 15 residues. J lost 3 bases, V lost 1 base, and 2 bases had no gene match. Germline V gives CDR1 SGHTA, CDR2 FQGNSA. The DNA of the CDR3 is TGTGCCAGCAGCTTAGGGACAGGGCTTGGAAACACCATATATTTT. Its translation is CASSLGTGLGNTIYF.

This clonotype was found many times. The chain is built from TRBV5-1 and TRBJ2-2; 7 bases are a match to TRBD1. V dropped 1 base and J dropped 4; count of bases not matched to a gene: 10. Germline V gives CDR1 SGHRS, CDR2 YFSETQ. CDR3 length: 17 amino acids. The CDR3: CASSLRGTDLSTGELFF. The CDR3, as DNA: TGCGCCAGCAGCTTGAGAGGGACAGATCTAAGCACCGGGGAGCTGTTTTTT.

V and J are TRBV7-6 and TRBJ1-6; D might be TRBD1 (6 bases). The CDR3 sequence is 14 residues long. The germline V gene has CDR1 SGHVS and CDR2 FNYEAQ. Trimming took off 5 bases at V and 10 bases at J, with 15 bases between the two ends. Here the CDR3 reads CASSLSGHRSPLHF. The CDR3 DNA sequence: TGTGCCAGCAGCCTTTCGGGACACCGGTCACCCCTCCACTTT.

The DNA of the CDR3 is TGCAGTGCCTGGGACTTAAGTGGGAGCCTCGTTAATTCACCCCTCCACTTT. Its translation is CSAWDLSGSLVNSPLHF. The chain has TRBV20-1 and TRBJ1-6, with a possible D match to TRBD1 (5 bases). The CDR3 consists of 17 residues. CDR1 and CDR2 (germline): DFQATT, SNEGSKA (reference sequence). V lost 6 bases to trimming and J lost 6 bases, with 24 bases between them.